The 21 T cell receptor beta chains below all came from one sample that was sequenced in a study of cytotoxic CD8 clonotypes in ibrutinib-treated CLL. The table came from immunoSEQ multiplex PCR; TCRdb's copy has only in-frame clones and leaves some out. The data contain about 140,000 clones, 77% of them singletons. Sequences were derived from PBMCs, sampled after 12 months of ibrutinib treatment. These receptors originate from a human donor with chronic lymphocytic leukemia.

The CDR3 DNA reads as TGTGCCAGCAGCAAAACTAGCGGTGAGCAGTTCTTC. Encoded protein: CASSKTSGEQFF. V is TRBV7-8 and J is TRBJ2-1; 8 positions agree with TRBD2. V lost 5 bases to trimming and J lost 9 bases; unmatched junction nucleotides: 3. The CDR3 totals 12 residues. CDR1 is SGHVS and CDR2 is FQNEAQ in the germline V gene.

V gene TRBV27 combines with J gene TRBJ2-7, with 15 positions matching TRBD2. Per the germline V gene, CDR1 is MNHEY and CDR2 is SMNVEV (reference sequence). With V trimmed by 6 bases and J by 4 bases, 13 bases remained unmatched. The length of the CDR3 is 18 residues. The CDR3 here is CASRPGLAGGPSLYEQYF. The DNA for the CDR3 is TGTGCCAGCAGACCCGGACTAGCGGGGGGGCCTAGTCTTTACGAGCAGTACTTC.

V gene TRBV14 combines with J gene TRBJ2-7; D remains unclear. CDR1 is SGHDN and CDR2 is FVKESK in the germline V gene. This CDR3 is built from 11 residues. V gave up 5 bases and J gave up 1 base, with 3 bases separating them. In DNA, the CDR3 is TGTGCCAGCAGCAATTCCTACGAGCAGTACTTC. Protein sequence: CASSNSYEQYF.

The chain joins TRBV7-2 to TRBJ1-4; D is unresolved. Germline values: CDR1 SGHTA, CDR2 FQGNSA. Trimming left V 1 base short and J 3 bases short, with 18 bases between. The CDR3 extends over 18 amino acids. CDR3 coding DNA: TGTGCCAGCAGCTTAGTCCGGGGTAATGGGTTAGCTAATGAAAAACTGTTTTTT. Translating gives CASSLVRGNGLANEKLFF.

The count of this clone is one. This sequence joins TRBV28 and TRBJ1-1, with D possibly matching TRBD1 (5 bases). CDR1 and CDR2 (germline): MDHEN, SYDVKM. V lost 7 bases and J 10 bases, leaving 31 bases between the germline ends. The CDR3 runs to 17 residues. The CDR3 nucleotides read TGTGCCAGCACCGCGGCCGGGACCCCTCAATACCTAGGGACAGCTTTCTTT. It translates to CASTAAGTPQYLGTAFF.

The J gene is TRBJ2-2, the V gene TRBV5-1; TRBD1 agrees at 7 bases. V shed 4 bases, J shed 2 bases, and the junction held 2 bases outside the gene matches. This CDR3 region has 14 residues. In germline, CDR1 is SGHRS, CDR2 YFSETQ. CDR3 loop: CASSRDSNTGELFF. CDR3 nucleotides: TGCGCCAGCAGCCGGGACAGCAACACCGGGGAGCTGTTTTTT. The variable domain in full, completed from reference TRBV5-1 and TRBJ2-2, reads KAGVTQTPRYLIKTRGQQVTLSCSPISGHRSVSWYQQTPGQGLQFLFEYFSETQRNKGNFPGRFSGRQFSNSRSEMNVSTLELGDSALYLCASSRDSNTGELFFGEGSRLTVL.

Only a few counts were recorded for this clone. This chain connects TRBV2 to TRBJ1-2; D is uncertain. This CDR3 has 10 amino acids. Trimming took 8 bases from V and 6 from J, leaving 7 bases between them. From germline, CDR1 is SNHLY and CDR2 FYNNEI. The CDR3 loop is CASQDNGYTF. DNA of the CDR3: TGTGCCAGCCAGGATAATGGCTACACCTTC.

The CDR3 reads CASSEFSSGTSTDTQYF. The CDR3 region has the DNA TGTGCCAGCAGTGAATTTTCCAGCGGGACCTCCACAGATACGCAGTATTTT. The chain couples TRBV6-1 to TRBJ2-3; TRBD2 aligns across 7 bases. This CDR3 has 17 residues. CDR1 is MNHNS and CDR2 is SASEGT in the germline V gene. Trimming removed 2 bases from V and 2 bases from J; junction bases left unmatched: 10.

This sequence joins TRBV2 and TRBJ1-4, with a possible D match to TRBD1 (5 bases). There are 15 residues in the CDR3. V lost 0 bases and J 7 bases, leaving 12 bases between the germline ends. Germline-derived CDR1 and CDR2 are SNHLY and FYNNEI. The chain's CDR3 is CASSEAGYGGEKLFF. CDR3 bases: TGTGCCAGCAGTGAAGCGGGCTATGGGGGTGAAAAACTGTTTTTT.

V and J are TRBV15 and TRBJ1-5; no clear D gene. Germline loops: CDR1 LNHNV, CDR2 YYDKDF (reference sequence). Deletions cut 5 bases from V and 1 base from J, with 6 bases between. There are 13 residues in the CDR3. CDR3 amino acids: CATSLGSNQPQHF. In DNA form, the CDR3 reads TGTGCCACCAGCTTGGGAAGCAATCAGCCCCAGCATTTT.

This clone showed up just once. The chain links TRBV18 to TRBJ1-2; D might be TRBD1 (5 bases). The CDR3 totals 15 residues. From germline, CDR1 is KGHSH and CDR2 LQKENI. V dropped 3 bases and J dropped 0 bases, with 11 bases sitting between them. In DNA form, the CDR3 reads TGTGCCAGCTCACCGCAGGACACATCTAACTATGGCTACACCTTC. It specifies CASSPQDTSNYGYTF.

This clone was seen at least ten times. Other nucleotide sequences in the sample specify the same CDR3. The V call is TRBV14, the J call TRBJ1-3, with 7 positions matching TRBD1. The CDR3 has 14 amino acids. The J segment lost 2 bases and the V segment lost 6 bases, leaving 4 bases of the junction unmatched. CDR1 is SGHDN, CDR2 FVKESK, per germline. The CDR3 protein is CASRPGTAGNTIYF. In nucleotides, the CDR3 is TGTGCCAGCAGACCCGGGACAGCTGGAAACACCATATATTTT.

The chain has TRBV4-3 and TRBJ1-1, with D maybe TRBD1 (6 bases). The CDR3 consists of 15 residues. V lost 0 bases, J lost 1 base, and 9 bases lay in between. Germline CDR1 is LGHNA and CDR2 is YSLEER. For the CDR3, the DNA is TGCGCCAGCAGCCAAGATCTGGGGGCGAACACTGAAGCTTTCTTT. Translated, it gives CASSQDLGANTEAFF.

The chain carries TRBV27 and TRBJ2-1, with 9 bases fitting TRBD2. Germline CDR1 and CDR2: MNHEY and SMNVEV (reference sequence). V was clipped by 4 bases and J by 7 bases; unmatched bases: 8. The CDR3 spans 15 residues. The CDR3 nucleotides are TGTGCCAGCAGTTCCCCCTTTAGCGGGAGTAATGAGCAGTTCTTC. Encoded protein: CASSSPFSGSNEQFF.

The J gene is TRBJ1-5, the V gene TRBV30; D possibly corresponds to TRBD1 (5 bases). The V and J ends lost 5 bases and 7 bases respectively, with 15 bases between them. CDR3 size: 13 residues. Germline V CDR1 and CDR2: GTSNPN, SVGIG (reference sequence). In DNA form, the CDR3 reads TGTGCCTGGGCTGCGGGGGGGGAACAGCCCCAGCATTTT. Translated: CAWAAGGEQPQHF.

The CDR3 reads CASSYALSVYEQYF. The DNA of the CDR3 is TGTGCCAGCAGTTACGCCTTGTCTGTATACGAGCAGTACTTC. This rearrangement joins TRBV6-5 to TRBJ2-7; D call uncertain. Germline assignment: CDR1 MNHEY and CDR2 SVGAGI. The length of the CDR3 is 14 residues. Trimming shortened V by 2 bases and J by 4 bases, and 12 bases separated the two germline ends.

J is TRBJ2-1 and V is TRBV18, with a possible D match to TRBD1 (7 bases). CDR3 length equals 13 residues. With 9 bases removed from V and 6 bases from J, the gap between germline ends came to 15 bases. CDR1 and CDR2 from the germline V gene are KGHSH and LQKENI. The CDR3 region is CASRLQGGNEQFF. CDR3 in DNA: TGTGCCAGTAGACTGCAGGGGGGCAATGAGCAGTTCTTC.

This clone was seen a single time. The rearrangement uses TRBV6-9 and TRBJ2-3; 9 bases line up with TRBD1. Per the germline V gene, CDR1 is MNHGY and CDR2 is SVAAGI. Trimming removed 6 bases from V and 2 bases from J; junction bases left unmatched: 12. The CDR3 contains 17 residues. The CDR3 loop reads CASSYNRQGGNTDTQYF. CDR3 sequence (DNA): TGTGCCAGCAGCTACAATCGACAGGGGGGAAACACAGATACGCAGTATTTT.

This chain uses TRBV5-1 with TRBJ2-1; 9 bases map to TRBD1. The germline V gene encodes CDR1 SGHRS and CDR2 YFSETQ. Unmatched junction bases numbered 10, after V lost 5 bases and J lost 7 bases. The CDR3 is made up of 15 amino acids. CDR3 coding DNA: TGCGCCAGCAGGCTGGCTGGGACAGGGTCGAATGAGCAGTTCTTC. Translating it yields CASRLAGTGSNEQFF.

This clone was counted between two and nine times. The chain couples TRBV7-6 to TRBJ1-2; D is perhaps TRBD1 (5 bases). CDR1 and CDR2 from the germline V gene are SGHVS and FNYEAQ. The ends were cut back, 5 bases at V and 0 bases at J, with 13 bases in the middle. The CDR3 has 15 residues. The chain's CDR3 is CASSTGPGANYGYTF. The CDR3 DNA is TGTGCCAGCAGCACGGGGCCTGGAGCTAACTATGGCTACACCTTC.

J is TRBJ1-2 and V is TRBV28, with 7 bases fitting TRBD1. Trimming cost V 7 bases and J 0 bases; bases outside gene matches: 5. Germline V gene sequence: CDR1 MDHEN, CDR2 SYDVKM. The length of the CDR3 is 14 residues. CDR3 loop: CASIMDRSNYGYTF. CDR3 nucleotide sequence: TGTGCCAGCATTATGGACAGGTCTAACTATGGCTACACCTTC.